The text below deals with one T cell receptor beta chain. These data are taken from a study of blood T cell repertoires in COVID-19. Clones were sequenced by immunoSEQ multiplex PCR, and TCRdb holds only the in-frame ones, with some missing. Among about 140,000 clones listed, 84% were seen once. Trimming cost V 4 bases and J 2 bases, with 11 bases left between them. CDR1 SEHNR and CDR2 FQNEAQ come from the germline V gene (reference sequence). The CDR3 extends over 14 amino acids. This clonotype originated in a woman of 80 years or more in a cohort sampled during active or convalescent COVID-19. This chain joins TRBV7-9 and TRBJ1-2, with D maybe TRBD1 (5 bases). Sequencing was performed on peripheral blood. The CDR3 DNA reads TGTGCCAGCAGCTCCAGGGCAGGGAACTATGGCTACACCTTC. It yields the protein CASSSRAGNYGYTF.